This entry describes one T cell receptor (beta chain). This sample is drawn from a study of Ad26.COV2.S vaccination and SARS-CoV-2 variants. Study details: Once, or twice with 56 days between doses, Ad26.COV2.S was given intramuscularly.

From germline, CDR1 is LNHDA and CDR2 SQIVND (reference sequence). The CDR3 sequence is 13 residues long. The V gene lost 3 bases and the J gene lost 3 bases, with 9 bases spanning the gap. This table comes from immunoSEQ multiplex PCR, and its TCRdb copy is limited to in-frame clones, with some not included. The repertoire has about 680,000 clones, more than 70% of them found once; the top ten carry about 1.5%. Described treatment: some 20 received Ad26.COV2.S at low or high dose, single or two shots; several received placebo; per-sample allocation not given. The investigators took samples on day 63 after the first vaccine or placebo injection.

The sequence was obtained from a person between 18 and 59 years old who received the Ad26.COV2.S COVID-19 vaccine or a placebo. The genes are TRBV19 and TRBJ2-7; D unresolved. The starting material was peripheral blood, obtained in a trial of Ad26.COV2.S vaccine versus placebo. CDR3 nucleotides: TGTGCCAGTAGTATTGGCGCCTACTACGAGCAGTACTTC. Protein sequence: CASSIGAYYEQYF.